This T cell receptor (beta chain) was recorded in a study of blood T cell repertoires in COVID-19. Study at large: Donors in the United States, Italy and Spain gave samples during acute or convalescent COVID-19.

This clone has more than one count but fewer than ten. Method: immunoSEQ multiplex PCR; TCRdb's copy keeps in-frame clones and lacks some. The sample shows around 190,000 clones, more than 75% of them seen only once. Participant age was 18 to 89 years, and participants resided in approximately 24 US areas. Sequencing was carried out using PBMCs or T cells enriched from blood (not recorded which). This receptor was taken from a woman aged 50 to 65 with acute COVID-19.

Here the CDR3 DNA reads TGTGCCAGCAGCCGGACAGGGACAGGGGGCAACTATGGCTACACCTTC. Protein product: CASSRTGTGGNYGYTF. The gene calls are TRBV2 and TRBJ1-2; 12 nucleotides agree with TRBD1. The CDR3 covers 16 residues. CDR1 is SNHLY and CDR2 is FYNNEI in the germline V gene. Trimming took 6 bases from V and 2 from J; bases not matched to a gene: 7.